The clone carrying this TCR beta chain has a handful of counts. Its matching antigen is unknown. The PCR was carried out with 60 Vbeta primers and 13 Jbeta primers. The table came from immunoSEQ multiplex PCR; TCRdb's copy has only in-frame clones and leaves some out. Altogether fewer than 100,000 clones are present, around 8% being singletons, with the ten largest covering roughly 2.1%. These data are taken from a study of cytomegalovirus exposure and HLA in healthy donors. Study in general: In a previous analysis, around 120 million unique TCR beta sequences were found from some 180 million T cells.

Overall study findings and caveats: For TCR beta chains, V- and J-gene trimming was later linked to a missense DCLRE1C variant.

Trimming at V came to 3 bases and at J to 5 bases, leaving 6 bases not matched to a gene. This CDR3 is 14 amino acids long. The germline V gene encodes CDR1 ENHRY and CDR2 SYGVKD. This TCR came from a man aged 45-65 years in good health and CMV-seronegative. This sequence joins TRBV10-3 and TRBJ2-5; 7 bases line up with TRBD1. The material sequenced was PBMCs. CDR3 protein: CAISDRGLGETQYF. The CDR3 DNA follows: TGTGCCATCAGTGATAGGGGGCTCGGGGAGACCCAGTACTTC.